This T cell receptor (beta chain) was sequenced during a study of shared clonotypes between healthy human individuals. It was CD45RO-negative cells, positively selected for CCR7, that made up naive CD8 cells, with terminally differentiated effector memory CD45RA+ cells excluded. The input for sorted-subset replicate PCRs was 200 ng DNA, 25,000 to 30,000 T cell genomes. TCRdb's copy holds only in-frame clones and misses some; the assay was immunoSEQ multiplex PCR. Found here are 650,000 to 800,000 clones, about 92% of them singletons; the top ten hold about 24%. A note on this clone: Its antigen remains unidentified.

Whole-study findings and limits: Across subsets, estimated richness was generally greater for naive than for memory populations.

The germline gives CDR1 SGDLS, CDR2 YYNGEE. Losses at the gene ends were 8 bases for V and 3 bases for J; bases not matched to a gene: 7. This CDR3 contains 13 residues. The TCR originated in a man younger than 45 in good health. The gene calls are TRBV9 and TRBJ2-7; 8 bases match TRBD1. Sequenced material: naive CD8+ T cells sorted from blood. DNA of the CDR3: TGTGCCAGTTCTCGGACAGGGAGCTACGAGCAGTACTTC. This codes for CASSRTGSYEQYF.